This TCR beta chain was identified during a study of ipilimumab plus nivolumab after autologous stem cell transplantation listed by TCRdb under 2021. Regarding the study in general: Trial patients received a median of roughly five ipilimumab doses and 8 nivolumab doses. Primary refractory and relapsed disease were included in the DLBCL cohort, with 18-month progression-free survival of roughly 89% and 26%, respectively. Patients with high-risk diffuse large B cell lymphoma, mature T cell lymphoma, or multiple myeloma undergoing autologous transplant were enrolled in the trial. The intent-to-treat population of the trial was made up of under 40 patients.

Checkpoint therapy began 14 to 28 days after autologous transplant, with ipilimumab given at 1 mg/kg intravenously on day 1 of selected weeks. Patients received nivolumab at 3 mg/kg intravenously on day 1 of weeks 1, 4, 7, 10, and every two weeks through week 26. This was a Phase Ib clinical trial that tested ipilimumab plus nivolumab, given as combined checkpoint inhibition, for consolidation following autologous stem cell transplantation. Library preparation employed the immunoSEQ multiplex PCR assay. TCRdb re-hosts the immuneACCESS table, in-frame sequences only. Its copies lack some clones; in the studies checked, an unresolved V gene accounts for under half of them, and the cause for the rest is not known. Within this sample are about 20,000 clones, with approximately 73% of them counted one time only. Over 20% of the sample comes from the top ten. Points the paper makes about the study in general: Per the authors, a biologic rationale for further study of the post-transplant checkpoint inhibition approach was offered by T cell receptor repertoire, regulatory T cell phenotype and gut microbiota profiles. Combined checkpoint inhibition as post-transplant consolidation was concluded by the authors to appear tolerable.

In the case of this clone: This receptor's antigen is unknown. No per-base quality is available; no much larger clone lies one base away.

V loses 3 bases of germline sequence and J loses 2 bases, and the interval between the two ends is 17 bases. Including cysteine and phenylalanine, the CDR3 has 17 amino acids. CDR3 DNA only is kept here, 51 bases in frame from base 1. Recombination joined TRBV23-1 with TRBJ2-1; the D gene is perhaps TRBD1 or TRBD2, each of them matching over 5 bases. Being an ORF, TRBV23-1 has a function that is uncertain. The sequences come from PBMCs, collected in a trial of ipilimumab plus nivolumab as post-transplant consolidation. This clonotype was obtained from a male donor with diffuse large B-cell lymphoma. The CDR3 region: CASSHSGLTCPYNEQFF. The nucleotide sequence reads as follows: TGCGCCAGCAGTCATTCGGGGCTAACCTGTCCCTACAATGAGCAGTTCTTC.